One sample yielded the 24 T cell receptor beta chains listed below, sequenced in a study of blood T cells in healthy people across ages. Combining a sample-barcoded 5' primer with a J-beta primer mix, a second PCR ran for about 7 to 12 cycles. MiXCR, run by TCRdb on the 5' RACE reads, gives a single entry per CDR3 protein. This table holds some 670,000 distinct CDR3 sequences, roughly half found once. What was sequenced was blood. The receptors shown here come from an elderly woman in good health.

This clonotype has ten or more counts. The chain combines TRBV10-3 with TRBJ2-1, with D perhaps matching TRBD2 (6 bases). CDR3 length: 18 amino acids. V gave up 6 bases and J gave up 6 bases, with 27 bases separating them. CDR1 ENHRY and CDR2 SYGVKD come from the germline V gene. The DNA for the CDR3 is TGTGCCATCAGCTCAAATTACGAAACTAGCTTTGTGGGCAATGAGCAGTTCTTC. Its protein product is CAISSNYETSFVGNEQFF.

This clonotype was detected a few times. This chain joins TRBV3-1 and TRBJ2-7; maybe TRBD2 (5 bases). The CDR3 runs to 14 residues. Germline-derived CDR1 and CDR2 are LGHDT and YNNKEL (reference sequence). The V gene lost 3 bases and the J gene lost 6 bases, with 15 bases spanning the gap. CDR3 sequence: CASSQPGFPAEQYF. As DNA, the CDR3 is TGTGCCAGCAGCCAGCCGGGATTCCCGGCCGAGCAGTACTTC.

The rearrangement joins TRBV7-2 to TRBJ2-5; a possible D gene is TRBD2 (6 bases). V was clipped by 3 bases and J by 2 bases, with 13 bases between them. Germline values: CDR1 SGHTA, CDR2 FQGNSA. The CDR3 loop spans 15 amino acids. The CDR3 loop reads CASSLGGVVQETQYF. The DNA for the CDR3 is TGTGCCAGCAGCTTGGGGGGAGTTGTTCAAGAGACCCAGTACTTC.

This chain connects TRBV5-6 to TRBJ1-2; D possibly corresponds to TRBD1 (5 bases). The CDR3 runs to 17 residues. Trimming cost V 3 bases and J 1 base, with 19 bases left between them. The germline V gene has CDR1 SGHDT and CDR2 YYEEEE. The CDR3 coding sequence is TGTGCCAGCAGCTCCCGCCCCACAGGCAAAGTTAACTATGGCTACACCTTC. Protein: CASSSRPTGKVNYGYTF.

This clonotype was observed a few times. The chain joins TRBV7-3 to TRBJ2-2; D possibly corresponds to TRBD1 (5 bases). Between the trimmed V and J ends, which lost 5 bases and 8 bases, there was a span of 9 bases. The CDR3 runs to 12 residues. Looked up from germline, CDR1 is SGHTA and CDR2 is FQGTGA. The CDR3 spells CASSTRQGELFF. CDR3 bases: TGTGCCAGCAGCACCCGACAGGGGGAGCTGTTTTTT.

In its sample, this clonotype was seen a few times. This chain connects TRBV11-1 to TRBJ2-2; the D gene is possibly TRBD2 (5 bases). V shed 5 bases and J shed 7 bases, with 17 bases lying between them. CDR1 and CDR2 from the germline V gene are SGHAT and FQDESV (reference sequence). The length of the CDR3 is 15 residues. CDR3 amino acids: CASSPSFGSGGELFF. The DNA of the CDR3 is TGTGCCAGCAGCCCATCTTTTGGCAGCGGCGGGGAGCTGTTTTTT.

V and J are TRBV2 and TRBJ1-4; D gene uncertain. The CDR3 spans 14 residues. CDR1 is SNHLY, CDR2 FYNNEI, per germline. Trimming removed 4 bases at V and 0 bases at J, with 6 bases between. This chain's CDR3 is CASSVYATNEKLFF. The CDR3 bases are TGTGCCAGCAGTGTCTACGCAACTAATGAAAAACTGTTTTTT.

The gene calls are TRBV3-1 and TRBJ1-4; D unresolved. With 4 bases removed from V and 11 bases from J, the gap between germline ends came to 23 bases. The CDR3 is 16 amino acids. From germline, CDR1 is LGHDT and CDR2 YNNKEL (reference sequence). CDR3: CASSPPGGGVLHKLFF. The CDR3, as DNA: TGTGCCAGCAGCCCCCCCGGCGGTGGGGTATTGCATAAACTGTTTTTT.

DNA of the CDR3: TGTGCCAGCAGTTACTCGGTCCAGGGGAAGGCTGAAGCTTTCTTT. Encoded protein: CASSYSVQGKAEAFF. The chain joins TRBV6-5 to TRBJ1-1; the D gene is possibly TRBD1 (6 bases). Trimming removed 0 bases at V and 6 bases at J, with 14 bases between. The CDR3 covers 15 residues. CDR1 MNHEY and CDR2 SVGAGI come from the germline V gene.

As regards this clonotype: A much larger clone differs by one base, so this may be a read error. The rearrangement uses TRBV11-2 and TRBJ2-4, with 11 nucleotides matching TRBD1. The J call may be faulty, since TRBJ2-5 better matches the DNA end. The CDR3 has 19 residues. Germline loops: CDR1 SGHAT, CDR2 FQNNGV. In nucleotides, the CDR3 is TGTGCCAGCAGCCCAACCCGCGGGACAGGGGGATCTGCGCAAGAGACCCAGTACTTC. It codes for CASSPTRGTGGSAQETQYF.

As for this clonotype: A much bigger clone sits one base away, suggesting this may be a read error. This chain links TRBV29-1 with TRBJ2-4, with a tentative D call TRBD2 (6 bases). The length of the CDR3 is 12 residues. Looked up from germline, CDR1 is SQVTM and CDR2 is ANQGSEA. The ends were cut back, 6 bases at V and 13 bases at J, with 19 bases in the middle. CDR3 DNA: TGCAGCGTGGGGGGAGGTAAAGGCGGGCAGTACTTC. As protein: CSVGGGKGGQYF.

The V gene is TRBV6-2 or TRBV6-3, the J gene TRBJ2-1; 7 bases map to TRBD2. Unmatched junction bases numbered 7, after V lost 5 bases and J lost 0 bases. Germline V gene data show CDR1 as MNHEY and CDR2 as SVGEGT. The CDR3 length is 16 residues. CDR3 sequence reads: CASSIPSGSSYNEQFF. For the CDR3, the DNA is TGTGCCAGCAGTATCCCTAGCGGAAGCTCCTACAATGAGCAGTTCTTC.

As regards this clonotype: Just one base apart from a much larger clone, this may be a read error. The genes are TRBV11-2 and TRBJ2-1; the match to TRBD1 covers 9 bases. The V gene end was trimmed by 5 bases and the J gene end by 5 bases; junction bases not matched to a gene: 7. From germline, CDR1 is SGHAT and CDR2 FQNNGV. The CDR3 runs to 15 residues. CDR3 sequence: CASSGPRTGDNEQFF. As DNA, the CDR3 is TGTGCCAGCAGCGGCCCCCGGACAGGGGACAATGAGCAGTTCTTC. Using reference TRBV11-2 and TRBJ2-1 for the parts outside the CDR3, the full variable domain is EAGVAQSPRYKIIEKRQSVAFWCNPISGHATLYWYQQILGQGPKLLIQFQNNGVVDDSQLPKDRFSAERLKGVDSTLKIQPAKLEDSAVYLCASSGPRTGDNEQFFGPGTRLTVL.

This clonotype was seen repeatedly, ten times or more. The chain joins TRBV5-1 to TRBJ2-5; 8 nucleotides line up with TRBD1. J lost 2 bases, V lost 4 bases, and 7 bases had no gene match. The CDR3 sequence is 15 residues long. CDR1 is SGHRS, CDR2 YFSETQ, per germline. This CDR3 is CASSQGDRLQETQYF. The CDR3 nucleotides are TGCGCCAGCAGCCAAGGGGACAGGCTTCAAGAGACCCAGTACTTC. Full variable domain (rest looked up from reference TRBV5-1 and TRBJ2-5): KAGVTQTPRYLIKTRGQQVTLSCSPISGHRSVSWYQQTPGQGLQFLFEYFSETQRNKGNFPGRFSGRQFSNSRSEMNVSTLELGDSALYLCASSQGDRLQETQYFGPGTRLLVL.

The V gene is TRBV20-1, the J gene TRBJ2-5; a possible D gene is TRBD2 (6 bases). With 4 bases removed from V and 1 base from J, the gap between germline ends came to 16 bases. Germline V gene sequence: CDR1 DFQATT, CDR2 SNEGSKA (reference sequence). The CDR3 runs to 15 residues. The CDR3 DNA reads TGCAGTGCTAAAGGGACTCCCGAGGGCCAAGAGACCCAGTACTTC. This encodes CSAKGTPEGQETQYF.

The chain combines TRBV7-2 with TRBJ2-1; D is undetermined. The CDR3 sequence is 16 residues long. Trimming cost V 7 bases and J 3 bases, with 19 bases left between them. Per the germline V gene, CDR1 is SGHTA and CDR2 is FQGNSA. CDR3 DNA sequence: TGTGCCAGCAACCCTAGGCCCGGCTACGACTACAATGAGCAGTTCTTC. Residues: CASNPRPGYDYNEQFF.

This clonotype appeared a single time. The rearrangement links TRBV14 to TRBJ2-1, with D uncertain. Germline V lookup: CDR1 SGHDN, CDR2 FVKESK. The CDR3 consists of 15 residues. V was cut by 7 bases and J by 2 bases, with 15 bases left in between. CDR3 sequence reads: CASTKLGPAYNEQFF. The CDR3, as DNA: TGTGCCAGCACGAAATTAGGGCCAGCCTACAATGAGCAGTTCTTC.

The rearrangement links TRBV7-9 to TRBJ2-3, with 10 nucleotides matching TRBD1. Trimming cost V 4 bases and J 0 bases; bases outside gene matches: 4. The CDR3 runs 16 residues. Germline CDR1 reads SEHNR; CDR2 reads FQNEAQ (reference sequence). The CDR3 coding sequence is TGTGCCAGCAGCTCCGGGACAGGGGCTAGCACAGATACGCAGTATTTT. Translated: CASSSGTGASTDTQYF.

The chain employs TRBV7-2 and TRBJ1-2; D unclear. CDR3 length equals 15 residues. Per germline, CDR1 SGHTA and CDR2 FQGNSA. V gave up 5 bases and J gave up 1 base, with 14 bases separating them. DNA of the CDR3: TGTGCCAGCAGCCTAACTCATACAGTTAACTATGGCTACACCTTC. Its translation is CASSLTHTVNYGYTF.

This clonotype was seen at least ten times. This chain joins TRBV29-1 and TRBJ1-5; D is undetermined. V gave up 6 bases and J gave up 2 bases, with 14 bases separating them. From germline, CDR1 is SQVTM and CDR2 ANQGSEA. CDR3 length equals 14 residues. The CDR3 here is CSVAVGPGNQPQHF. The CDR3 bases are TGCAGCGTAGCCGTAGGCCCCGGCAATCAGCCCCAGCATTTT.

This chain joins TRBV5-1 and TRBJ1-6; no firm D call. Trimming stripped 0 bases from V and 6 bases from J, with 16 bases between. The CDR3 has 17 residues. The V gene's germline CDR1 is SGHRS and CDR2 YFSETQ. The CDR3 sequence: CASSLDAGPGGNSPLHF. CDR3 nucleotide sequence: TGCGCCAGCAGCTTGGATGCAGGTCCTGGAGGTAATTCACCCCTCCACTTT.

This sequence joins TRBV6-1 and TRBJ2-7; 7 bases line up with TRBD2. This CDR3 contains 16 residues. J lost 5 bases, V lost 8 bases, and 18 bases had no gene match. Germline lookup yields CDR1 MNHNS and CDR2 SASEGT. The DNA for the CDR3 is TGTGCCAGCGGACCCGGCGGGGGAAAGTCGGGAGACGAGCAGTACTTC. Amino acid sequence: CASGPGGGKSGDEQYF.

This clonotype was picked up many times. This chain joins TRBV28 and TRBJ2-3; 10 bases match TRBD1. This CDR3 comprises 15 residues. The germline V gene has CDR1 MDHEN and CDR2 SYDVKM. The V segment lost 6 bases and the J segment 6 bases; nucleotides outside the gene matches: 9. CDR3 in amino acids: CASSSSGTGVDTQYF. The CDR3, as DNA: TGTGCCAGCAGCTCCTCCGGGACAGGGGTCGATACGCAGTATTTT. The variable domain in full, with the rest retrieved from reference TRBV28 and TRBJ2-3, is DVKVTQSSRYLVKRTGEKVFLECVQDMDHENMFWYRQDPGLGLRLIYFSYDVKMKEKGDIPEGYSVSREKKERFSLILESASTNQTSMYLCASSSSGTGVDTQYFGPGTRLTVL.

In the case of this clonotype: A much more abundant neighbour one base away suggests this may be a read error. V gene TRBV7-9 combines with J gene TRBJ2-1; 7 bases map to TRBD2. The length of the CDR3 is 15 residues. Germline V gene sequence: CDR1 SEHNR, CDR2 FQNEAQ (reference sequence). CDR3 coding DNA: TGTGCCAGCAGCTTAAATAGCGGGTCCTACAATGGGCAGTTCTTC. It is translated as CASSLNSGSYNGQFF.